These T cell receptor beta chains were read from a single sample in a study of beta chain features in type 1 diabetes. Only in-frame clones appear in the TCRdb table, and some are missing; sequencing was by immunoSEQ multiplex PCR. The sample includes about 300,000 clones, approximately 13% of them seen just once. The sequencing sample was made of naive CD4+ T cells from blood. These receptors originate from a woman aged 18-29 years with type 1 diabetes. Both conserved end residues are part of each CDR3. The order of the fields is J gene, D gene, V gene, clone size, CDR3 protein, CDR3 DNA. A D gene is named only where the DNA matches it firmly. Clone size appears in some rows only: once, few, many, or a class for an expanded clone.

j_call: TRBJ1-1
d_call: TRBD1
v_call: TRBV7-9
clone_size: few
cdr3_aa: CASSRDRGKTEAFF
cdr3_nt: TGTGCCAGCAGCCGTGACAGGGGGAAGACTGAAGCTTTCTTT

j_call: TRBJ2-3
d_call: NA
v_call: TRBV5-1
clone_size: few
cdr3_aa: CASSQVGGATDTQYF
cdr3_nt: TGCGCCAGCAGTCAAGTTGGGGGGGCTACAGATACGCAGTATTTT

j_call: TRBJ1-5
d_call: NA
v_call: TRBV19
clone_size: few
cdr3_aa: CASTETGLVQPQHF
cdr3_nt: TGTGCCAGTACCGAGACAGGACTGGTTCAGCCCCAGCATTTT

j_call: TRBJ1-4
d_call: TRBD1
v_call: TRBV5-1
clone_size: few
cdr3_aa: CASSPAGTGDEKLFF
cdr3_nt: TGCGCCAGCAGCCCGGCCGGGACAGGAGATGAAAAACTGTTTTTT

j_call: TRBJ1-1
d_call: NA
v_call: TRBV27
clone_size: NA
cdr3_aa: CASSLSRERAEAFF
cdr3_nt: TGTGCCAGCAGTTTATCCCGGGAGCGGGCTGAAGCTTTCTTT

j_call: TRBJ2-7
d_call: NA
v_call: TRBV2
clone_size: few
cdr3_aa: CASIPGKGSYEQYF
cdr3_nt: TGTGCCAGCATACCCGGGAAAGGCTCCTACGAGCAGTACTTC

j_call: TRBJ2-1
d_call: TRBD2
v_call: TRBV7-2
clone_size: few
cdr3_aa: CASSSIAGATYNEQFF
cdr3_nt: TGTGCCAGCAGCTCCATAGCGGGAGCGACCTACAATGAGCAGTTCTTC

j_call: TRBJ2-3
d_call: NA
v_call: TRBV11-3
clone_size: few
cdr3_aa: CASSPVANTDTQYF
cdr3_nt: TGTGCCAGCAGCCCAGTAGCGAACACAGATACGCAGTATTTT

j_call: TRBJ1-2
d_call: TRBD1
v_call: TRBV30
clone_size: few
cdr3_aa: CAWTGGYGYTF
cdr3_nt: TGTGCCTGGACAGGGGGCTATGGCTACACCTTC

j_call: TRBJ2-7
d_call: NA
v_call: TRBV28
clone_size: few
cdr3_aa: CASSFLAPLQYF
cdr3_nt: TGTGCCAGCAGTTTCCTGGCCCCCCTCCAGTACTTC

j_call: TRBJ2-2
d_call: TRBD1
v_call: TRBV7-8
clone_size: few
cdr3_aa: CASSRTGANTGELFF
cdr3_nt: TGTGCCAGCAGCCGGACAGGGGCGAACACCGGGGAGCTGTTTTTT

j_call: TRBJ1-5
d_call: NA
v_call: TRBV18
clone_size: few
cdr3_aa: CASSNRVEGNQPQHF
cdr3_nt: TGTGCCAGCTCAAATCGCGTAGAGGGCAATCAGCCCCAGCATTTT

j_call: TRBJ1-4
d_call: NA
v_call: TRBV20-1
clone_size: NA
cdr3_aa: CSLKREKLFF
cdr3_nt: TGCAGTTTAAAGCGGGAAAAACTGTTTTTT

j_call: TRBJ2-1
d_call: TRBD1
v_call: TRBV10-3
clone_size: NA
cdr3_aa: CAIQDRGNQFF
cdr3_nt: TGTGCCATCCAGGACAGGGGGAACCAGTTCTTC

j_call: TRBJ2-3
d_call: NA
v_call: TRBV30
clone_size: NA
cdr3_aa: CAWSRGFSTDTQYF
cdr3_nt: TGTGCCTGGAGTAGGGGGTTTAGCACAGATACGCAGTATTTT

j_call: TRBJ2-2
d_call: TRBD2
v_call: TRBV4-2
clone_size: NA
cdr3_aa: CASSHRTSGSVLPGELFF
cdr3_nt: TGTGCCAGCAGCCACCGGACTAGCGGGAGTGTCCTCCCCGGGGAGCTGTTTTTT

j_call: TRBJ2-7
d_call: NA
v_call: TRBV7-9
clone_size: NA
cdr3_aa: CASSPQVPGEQYF
cdr3_nt: TGTGCCAGCAGCCCACAGGTCCCAGGCGAGCAGTACTTC

j_call: TRBJ2-7
d_call: NA
v_call: TRBV20-1
clone_size: NA
cdr3_aa: CSARIIFEQYF
cdr3_nt: TGCAGTGCTAGGATTATATTCGAGCAGTACTTC

j_call: TRBJ2-5
d_call: NA
v_call: TRBV29-1
clone_size: NA
cdr3_aa: CSVERGVGGETQYF
cdr3_nt: TGCAGCGTTGAGCGTGGGGTTGGGGGGGAGACCCAGTACTTC

j_call: TRBJ2-3
d_call: TRBD2
v_call: TRBV7-2
clone_size: few
cdr3_aa: CASSSGLAWLTDTQYF
cdr3_nt: TGTGCCAGCAGCAGCGGACTAGCGTGGCTCACAGATACGCAGTATTTT

j_call: TRBJ2-1
d_call: NA
v_call: TRBV19
clone_size: few
cdr3_aa: CASREGASKHNEQFF
cdr3_nt: TGTGCCAGTAGGGAAGGGGCTAGTAAGCACAATGAGCAGTTCTTC

j_call: TRBJ2-3
d_call: NA
v_call: TRBV10-3
clone_size: few
cdr3_aa: CASTTGISSTDTQYF
cdr3_nt: TGTGCCTCGACTACAGGGATTTCTAGCACAGATACGCAGTATTTT

j_call: TRBJ2-5
d_call: NA
v_call: TRBV30
clone_size: NA
cdr3_aa: CAWSVGQSQETQYF
cdr3_nt: TGTGCCTGGAGCGTCGGACAGTCCCAAGAGACCCAGTACTTC

j_call: TRBJ2-2
d_call: NA
v_call: TRBV7-2
clone_size: few
cdr3_aa: CASSSYTGELFF
cdr3_nt: TGTGCCAGCAGCTCTTACACCGGGGAGCTGTTTTTT

j_call: TRBJ2-7
d_call: TRBD1
v_call: TRBV18
clone_size: NA
cdr3_aa: CASSPRVDRGGGEQYF
cdr3_nt: TGTGCCAGCTCACCACGCGTGGACAGGGGGGGTGGAGAGCAGTACTTC

j_call: TRBJ2-3
d_call: NA
v_call: TRBV28
clone_size: NA
cdr3_aa: CASSSGGDTDTQYF
cdr3_nt: TGTGCCAGCAGTTCCGGAGGGGACACAGATACGCAGTATTTT

j_call: TRBJ2-1
d_call: TRBD2
v_call: TRBV12-5
clone_size: NA
cdr3_aa: CASGLRPGLAGGVGYNEQFF
cdr3_nt: TGTGCTAGTGGTTTGAGGCCGGGACTAGCGGGAGGAGTAGGTTACAATGAGCAGTTCTTC

j_call: TRBJ1-2
d_call: NA
v_call: TRBV6-6
clone_size: NA
cdr3_aa: CASSPTGKANYGYTF
cdr3_nt: TGTGCCAGCAGCCCCACAGGGAAGGCTAACTATGGCTACACCTTC

j_call: TRBJ2-1
d_call: NA
v_call: TRBV4-1
clone_size: NA
cdr3_aa: CASSPRVVHNEQFF
cdr3_nt: TGCGCCAGCAGCCCCCGGGTAGTCCACAATGAGCAGTTCTTC

j_call: TRBJ2-1
d_call: TRBD1
v_call: TRBV6-5
clone_size: few
cdr3_aa: CASSWAGGAYTEQFF
cdr3_nt: TGTGCCAGCAGCTGGGCAGGGGGCGCTTACACTGAGCAGTTCTTC

j_call: TRBJ2-3
d_call: TRBD2
v_call: TRBV15
clone_size: NA
cdr3_aa: CATSRDLAGEGWGTDTQYF
cdr3_nt: TGTGCCACCAGCAGAGATCTAGCGGGAGAGGGCTGGGGGACAGATACGCAGTATTTT

j_call: TRBJ2-5
d_call: TRBD1
v_call: TRBV30
clone_size: NA
cdr3_aa: CAGTQGDGVTQYF
cdr3_nt: TGTGCCGGCACCCAGGGGGACGGGGTGACCCAGTACTTC

j_call: TRBJ2-1
d_call: TRBD2
v_call: TRBV5-1
clone_size: NA
cdr3_aa: CASSLRLAGSNEQFF
cdr3_nt: TGCGCCAGCAGCTTGCGACTAGCGGGATCTAATGAGCAGTTCTTC

j_call: TRBJ1-1
d_call: TRBD1
v_call: TRBV6-6
clone_size: few
cdr3_aa: CASEQGIGNTEAFF
cdr3_nt: TGTGCCAGCGAACAGGGGATTGGAAACACTGAAGCTTTCTTT

j_call: TRBJ2-3
d_call: NA
v_call: TRBV21-1
clone_size: few
cdr3_aa: CASSKPLISESEAGSYF
cdr3_nt: TGTGCCAGCAGCAAACCGTTAATCAGTGAGTCGGAGGCCGGATCGTATTTT

j_call: TRBJ2-7
d_call: TRBD1
v_call: TRBV14
clone_size: few
cdr3_aa: CASSVRPGGAGYEQYF
cdr3_nt: TGTGCCAGCAGCGTCAGACCAGGGGGCGCTGGCTACGAGCAGTACTTC

j_call: TRBJ2-3
d_call: TRBD2
v_call: TRBV28
clone_size: NA
cdr3_aa: CASRSTSGVPSTDTQYF
cdr3_nt: TGTGCCAGCAGGTCCACTAGCGGAGTACCCAGCACAGATACGCAGTATTTT

j_call: TRBJ2-5
d_call: NA
v_call: TRBV6-5
clone_size: few
cdr3_aa: CASSYSSASRETQYF
cdr3_nt: TGTGCCAGCAGTTACTCGTCGGCTAGTAGGGAGACCCAGTACTTC

j_call: TRBJ1-2
d_call: NA
v_call: TRBV2
clone_size: few
cdr3_aa: CASSERGYGYTF
cdr3_nt: TGTGCCAGCAGTGAAAGGGGATATGGCTACACCTTC

j_call: TRBJ2-3
d_call: TRBD2
v_call: TRBV5-4
clone_size: NA
cdr3_aa: CASSLTPGRADTQYF
cdr3_nt: TGTGCCAGCAGTTTGACTCCAGGGAGGGCAGATACGCAGTATTTT

j_call: TRBJ1-3
d_call: NA
v_call: TRBV29-1
clone_size: NA
cdr3_aa: CSVAQGNTIYF
cdr3_nt: TGCAGCGTTGCGCAGGGAAACACCATATATTTT

j_call: TRBJ2-3
d_call: NA
v_call: TRBV11-3
clone_size: NA
cdr3_aa: CASSHFTGTDTQYF
cdr3_nt: TGTGCCAGCAGCCATTTCACAGGGACAGATACGCAGTATTTT